This T cell receptor beta chain was recovered during a study of T-cell reconstitution after alpha-beta-depleted transplantation in children. Unique molecular identifiers were incorporated when the TCRbeta library was constructed. Each CDR3 protein is one row after TCRdb ran MiXCR on the PCR reads. The data hold a few hundred thousand distinct CDR3 sequences, with 10% to 15% observed a single time. The length of the CDR3 is 15 residues. CDR1 and CDR2 from the germline V gene are MDHEN and SYDVKM. V lost 1 base, J lost 4 bases, and 14 bases lay in between. Findings and caveats of the study: Roughly two months post-transplant, alpha-beta T cells reportedly originated from several hundred graft clones that had expanded. T cells produced anew were the main source of T-cell counts and diversity one year after transplant. Surviving recipient T cells and thymic progenitors produced the high day-60 TCRbeta diversity seen in some patients.

Notes on this clonotype: The antigen remains undetermined.

This sequence was found in a male patient younger than 18 who had a stem cell transplant for acute myeloid leukemia, so the T cells may come from the graft donor. The source material was PBMCs, mostly from graft donor cells, sampled 360 days after TCRalphabeta/CD19-depleted stem cell transplant. The V call is TRBV28, the J call TRBJ2-7; TRBD2 might be the D (7 bases). Here the CDR3 DNA reads TGTGCCAGCAGTTTATACGGGGGGCCTTCGTACGAGCAGTACTTC. It codes for CASSLYGGPSYEQYF.